Presented here are 26 T cell receptor beta chains from one specimen sequenced in a study of lymphopenia after photon versus proton radiotherapy. The assay was immunoSEQ multiplex PCR, and TCRdb's table has in-frame clones only and misses some. The table has about 58,000 clones, around 84% seen once. The sequencing used peripheral blood, collected from a patient treated with proton-based radiotherapy. The receptors were sampled from a man between 60 and 75 years old with pancreatic cancer.

This rearrangement joins TRBV7-9 to TRBJ2-7; maybe TRBD1 (6 bases). The CDR3 extends over 15 amino acids. CDR1 is SEHNR and CDR2 is FQNEAQ in the germline V gene (reference sequence). V was clipped by 4 bases and J by 0 bases, with 13 bases between them. The CDR3 region is CASSSTGFSSYEQYF. CDR3 DNA: TGTGCCAGCAGCTCCACAGGGTTCAGCTCCTACGAGCAGTACTTC.

The J gene is TRBJ1-1, the V gene TRBV5-4; 12 nucleotides align to TRBD1. Trimming at V came to 4 bases and at J to 4 bases, leaving 5 bases not matched to a gene. The germline gives CDR1 SGHNT, CDR2 YYREEE (reference sequence). This CDR3 comprises 15 residues. The CDR3: CASSAGQGASTEAFF. The CDR3 DNA sequence: TGTGCCAGCAGCGCGGGACAGGGGGCAAGCACTGAAGCTTTCTTT.

The CDR3 DNA sequence: TGTGCCAGCAGTGAAAACACCGGGCAGTACTTC. It yields the protein CASSENTGQYF. The rearrangement uses TRBV2 and TRBJ2-7; the D is unclear. From germline, CDR1 is SNHLY and CDR2 FYNNEI. Trimming took 2 bases from V and 9 from J, leaving 8 bases between them. This CDR3 has 11 amino acids. Full variable domain (missing parts from reference TRBV2 and TRBJ2-7): EPEVTQTPSHQVTQMGQEVILRCVPISNHLYFYWYRQILGQKVEFLVSFYNNEISEKSEIFDDQFSVERPDGSNFTLKIRSTKLEDSAMYFCASSENTGQYFGPGTRLTVT.

V is TRBV2 and J is TRBJ1-2; no reliable D call. The germline V gene has CDR1 SNHLY and CDR2 FYNNEI. Trimming left V 2 bases short and J 0 bases short, with 13 bases between. CDR3 length: 16 amino acids. The CDR3 protein is CASSEISARTNYGYTF. CDR3 DNA sequence: TGTGCCAGCAGTGAAATAAGCGCTAGAACTAACTATGGCTACACCTTC.

The gene calls are TRBV9 and TRBJ2-7; D unclear. V lost 2 bases, J lost 1 base, and 10 bases lay in between. Germline CDR1 reads SGDLS; CDR2 reads YYNGEE. The CDR3 sequence is 14 residues long. The CDR3 coding sequence is TGTGCCAGCAGCGTCCACAAGGATTCCTACGAGCAGTACTTC. Its protein product is CASSVHKDSYEQYF.

This clone was seen more than once but under ten times. V is TRBV12-5 and J is TRBJ1-3, with a tentative D call TRBD1 (5 bases). Germline CDR1 is LGHNT and CDR2 is FRNRAP. This CDR3 is built from 16 residues. V lost 5 bases and J 5 bases, leaving 19 bases between the germline ends. This CDR3 reads CASGPIVRGYRNTIYF. The CDR3 bases are TGTGCTAGTGGTCCTATCGTAAGGGGCTATAGAAACACCATATATTTT.

The rearrangement links TRBV5-1 to TRBJ1-5; D perhaps matches TRBD1 (5 bases). The V end was cut by 0 bases, the J end by 5 bases, with 12 bases between. This CDR3 comprises 15 residues. Germline values: CDR1 SGHRS, CDR2 YFSETQ. The DNA of the CDR3 is TGCGCCAGCAGCTTGGCAGGGCAAAATCATCAGCCCCAGCATTTT. It codes for CASSLAGQNHQPQHF.

V and J are TRBV30 and TRBJ1-5; 8 bases are a match to TRBD1. After removal of 3 bases from V and 5 bases from J, the junction contained 6 bases not matched to a gene. CDR1 and CDR2 from the germline V gene are GTSNPN and SVGIG (reference sequence). The CDR3 is 14 amino acids. In nucleotides, the CDR3 is TGTGCCTGGAGCCCCGGGACAGGCCATCAGCCCCAGCATTTT. Residues: CAWSPGTGHQPQHF.

The gene calls are TRBV29-1 and TRBJ2-7; the D call may be TRBD1 or TRBD2 (6 bases each). The germline V and J ends were trimmed by 7 bases and 3 bases, with 16 bases remaining between them. Per the germline V gene, CDR1 is SQVTM and CDR2 is ANQGSEA. CDR3 size: 13 residues. CDR3 sequence reads: CSAREGGHYEQYF. The DNA of the CDR3 is TGCAGCGCCCGCGAAGGGGGGCACTACGAGCAGTACTTC.

The chain carries TRBV7-6 and TRBJ2-5, with D possibly being TRBD1 (6 bases). V was cut by 2 bases and J by 5 bases, with 15 bases left in between. The CDR3 spans 15 residues. Germline V CDR1 and CDR2: SGHVS, FNYEAQ. The CDR3 loop is CASSLRAGETETQYF. The CDR3 DNA is TGTGCCAGCAGCTTAAGGGCAGGGGAAACGGAGACCCAGTACTTC.

The CDR3 loop is CASSERTHLGEQYF. The CDR3 DNA follows: TGTGCCAGCAGCGAGCGGACCCATTTGGGCGAGCAGTACTTC. V and J are TRBV5-6 and TRBJ2-7, with D maybe TRBD2 (5 bases). The CDR3 covers 14 residues. V shed 4 bases and J shed 6 bases, with 17 bases lying between them. Germline V lookup: CDR1 SGHDT, CDR2 YYEEEE.

The chain couples TRBV14 to TRBJ2-2, with no clear D. V lost 4 bases and J 4 bases, leaving 13 bases between the germline ends. CDR1 is SGHDN, CDR2 FVKESK, per germline. The CDR3 extends over 15 amino acids. Here the CDR3 reads CASSPQPTRTGELFF. CDR3 in DNA: TGTGCCAGCAGCCCCCAACCCACCCGCACCGGGGAGCTGTTTTTT.

This clone was detected only once. The chain combines TRBV7-9 with TRBJ2-3, with a possible D match to TRBD1 (5 bases). The CDR3 runs to 14 residues. The germline V gene encodes CDR1 SEHNR and CDR2 FQNEAQ (reference sequence). Trimming removed 2 bases from V and 2 bases from J, with 8 bases in between. CDR3: CASSLQGDTDTQYF. The CDR3 nucleotides are TGTGCCAGCAGCTTACAAGGGGACACAGATACGCAGTATTTT.

The sample holds one count of this clone. V is TRBV5-1 and J is TRBJ2-3; no definite D call. In germline, CDR1 is SGHRS, CDR2 YFSETQ. CDR3 length: 14 residues. Trimming took 1 base from V and 9 from J, leaving 15 bases between them. CDR3 in DNA: TGCGCCAGCAGCTTGCCTACGTCGGGTGCCACGCAGTATTTT. Its protein product is CASSLPTSGATQYF.

The gene calls are TRBV7-2 and TRBJ2-5, with D tentatively TRBD2 (6 bases). The DNA end is a closer match to TRBJ2-7, so the J assignment may be wrong. The CDR3 sequence is 15 residues long. Germline loops: CDR1 SGHTA, CDR2 FQGNSA. The CDR3 nucleotides read TGTGCCAGCAGCTTAGGGCCCGGGACTTCCTACGAGCAGTACTTC. Its protein product is CASSLGPGTSYEQYF.

The rearrangement links TRBV27 to TRBJ1-2; tentatively, D is TRBD1 (5 bases). Germline assignment: CDR1 MNHEY and CDR2 SMNVEV (reference sequence). V lost 10 bases to trimming and J lost 6 bases, with 15 bases between them. This CDR3 spans 12 amino acids. CDR3 residues: CATYTTGHGYTF. In nucleotides, the CDR3 is TGTGCCACCTACACTACAGGACATGGCTACACCTTC.

This clone was seen only once. A read error may account for a junction end that differs from germline. The chain employs TRBV18 and TRBJ1-1; 9 bases line up with TRBD1. This CDR3 is built from 14 residues. Per the germline V gene, CDR1 is KGHSH and CDR2 is LQKENI. The CDR3 bases are TGTGCCGGCTCACCACGGACAGGGGAGACTGAAGCTTTCTTT. It translates to CAGSPRTGETEAFF.

The chain carries TRBV7-9 and TRBJ1-6; 8 bases are a match to TRBD1. From germline, CDR1 is SEHNR and CDR2 FQNEAQ (reference sequence). Trimming took 5 bases from V and 5 from J; bases not matched to a gene: 2. The CDR3 extends over 14 amino acids. The CDR3 DNA reads TGTGCCAGCAGCCAGGACAGGGATAATTCACCCCTCCACTTT. Translated: CASSQDRDNSPLHF.

The chain joins TRBV2 to TRBJ2-7; the D is unclear. V lost 2 bases to trimming and J lost 4 bases, with 6 bases between them. CDR1 and CDR2 from the germline V gene are SNHLY and FYNNEI. This CDR3 has 12 residues. The CDR3 is CASSETTYEQYF. The CDR3, as DNA: TGTGCCAGCAGTGAAACTACGTACGAGCAGTACTTC. The full variable domain, in which reference TRBV2 and TRBJ2-7 provide the parts outside the CDR3, is EPEVTQTPSHQVTQMGQEVILRCVPISNHLYFYWYRQILGQKVEFLVSFYNNEISEKSEIFDDQFSVERPDGSNFTLKIRSTKLEDSAMYFCASSETTYEQYFGPGTRLTVT.

The chain is built from TRBV10-2 and TRBJ2-1, with 12 bases aligning to TRBD2. V lost 7 bases to trimming and J lost 3 bases; unmatched junction nucleotides: 4. The CDR3 runs to 15 residues. Per germline, CDR1 WSHSY and CDR2 SAAADI. CDR3 bases: TGCGCCAGCACTGGGGGACTAGCGGGCTACAATGAGCAGTTCTTC. It translates to CASTGGLAGYNEQFF.

CDR3 residues: CASSLAKDAPSGYTF. The CDR3, as DNA: TGCGCCAGCAGCTTGGCCAAGGACGCTCCTTCTGGCTACACCTTC. The chain is built from TRBV5-1 and TRBJ1-2; D unresolved. The V gene's germline CDR1 is SGHRS and CDR2 YFSETQ. The CDR3 sequence is 15 residues long. V was shortened by 0 bases and J by 7 bases, with 16 bases between the two germline ends.

The chain employs TRBV13 and TRBJ2-5; 10 bases fit TRBD2. Germline V gene data show CDR1 as PRHDT and CDR2 as FYEKMQ (reference sequence). After removal of 3 bases from V and 5 bases from J, the junction contained 6 bases not matched to a gene. The CDR3 sequence is 15 residues long. CDR3 amino acids: CASSFQAGGGETQYF. In DNA form, the CDR3 reads TGTGCCAGCAGCTTTCAAGCGGGAGGGGGTGAGACCCAGTACTTC.

The chain has TRBV7-2 and TRBJ2-1; D unclear. The ends were cut back, 6 bases at V and 7 bases at J, with 7 bases in the middle. The CDR3 totals 11 residues. Per the germline V gene, CDR1 is SGHTA and CDR2 is FQGNSA. CDR3 sequence (DNA): TGTGCCAGCAGAAGGGCGAATGAGCAGTTCTTC. It codes for CASRRANEQFF.

J is TRBJ2-3 and V is TRBV10-1; maybe TRBD2 (5 bases). V lost 7 bases to trimming and J lost 10 bases, with 9 bases between them. Germline assignment: CDR1 WNHNN and CDR2 SYGVQD (reference sequence). The CDR3 spans 10 residues. For the CDR3, the DNA is TGCGCCAGCACCAAGAGGGCGCAGTATTTT. It encodes CASTKRAQYF.

The chain links TRBV6-5 to TRBJ1-2; D not certain. Germline loops: CDR1 MNHEY, CDR2 SVGAGI. The CDR3 sequence is 12 residues long. The ends were cut back, 0 bases at V and 14 bases at J, with 13 bases in the middle. Here the CDR3 DNA reads TGTGCCAGCAGTTACTCGATTTTAGGGTATACCTTC. Translated, it gives CASSYSILGYTF.

This chain links TRBV14 with TRBJ2-5; 7 bases map to TRBD2. The length of the CDR3 is 15 residues. Germline lookup yields CDR1 SGHDN and CDR2 FVKESK. The ends lost 1 base at V and 1 base at J; junction bases unmatched: 3. The CDR3 is CASSQGGLFQETQYF. DNA for the CDR3: TGTGCCAGCAGCCAAGGGGGACTATTCCAAGAGACCCAGTACTTC.